This is a list of T cell receptor beta chains from one sample in a study of CD8 T cells in Susac syndrome. A single record per CDR3 protein comes from TCRdb applying MiXCR to the immunoSEQ multiplex PCR reads. The repertoire holds about 200,000 distinct CDR3 sequences, about 95% seen once, with 0.07% to 0.095% in the top ten. Sequencing was done on a sample of CD4+ T cells from PBMCs. The receptors come from a human donor with multiple sclerosis. Both conserved end residues are part of each CDR3. A D gene is named only where the DNA matches it firmly. Only part of the rows carry a size: once, few, many, or a class if the clone is expanded.

clone_size: once; d_call: TRBD1; j_call: TRBJ1-4; v_call: TRBV18; cdr3_aa: CASSPVDREWNEKLFF; cdr3_nt: TGTGCCAGCTCACCGGTGGACAGGGAGTGGAATGAAAAACTGTTTTTT
clone_size: .; d_call: .; j_call: TRBJ2-7; v_call: TRBV12-3/TRBV12-4; cdr3_aa: CASSPGQYQYF; cdr3_nt: TGTGCCAGCAGCCCAGGACAGTACCAGTACTTC
clone_size: .; d_call: TRBD2; j_call: TRBJ2-1; v_call: TRBV5-6; cdr3_aa: CASSLVAGVAGYNEQFF; cdr3_nt: TGTGCCAGCAGCTTGGTTGCGGGGGTCGCCGGCTACAATGAGCAGTTCTTC
clone_size: once; d_call: .; j_call: TRBJ1-2; v_call: TRBV12-3/TRBV12-4; cdr3_aa: CASSNPGRRNYGYTF; cdr3_nt: TGTGCCAGCAGTAATCCGGGACGCAGGAACTATGGCTACACCTTC
clone_size: .; d_call: TRBD2; j_call: TRBJ2-5; v_call: TRBV5-1; cdr3_aa: CASSLLTSGEETQYF; cdr3_nt: TGCGCCAGCAGCCTCCTGACTAGCGGCGAAGAGACCCAGTACTTC
clone_size: few; d_call: .; j_call: TRBJ1-1; v_call: TRBV30; cdr3_aa: CAWSVTPGNTEAFF; cdr3_nt: TGTGCCTGGAGCGTAACCCCTGGAAACACTGAAGCTTTCTTT
clone_size: .; d_call: .; j_call: TRBJ2-6; v_call: TRBV10-3; cdr3_aa: CAISGSGSGANVLTF; cdr3_nt: TGTGCCATCAGTGGGAGTGGCTCTGGGGCCAACGTCCTGACTTTC
clone_size: .; d_call: .; j_call: TRBJ2-7; v_call: TRBV9; cdr3_aa: CASSVAGALEQYF; cdr3_nt: TGTGCCAGCAGCGTAGCAGGGGCTCTGGAGCAGTACTTC
clone_size: once; d_call: TRBD1; j_call: TRBJ2-1; v_call: TRBV20-1; cdr3_aa: CSAGGGQGYNEQFF; cdr3_nt: TGCAGTGCTGGGGGGGGACAGGGTTACAATGAGCAGTTCTTC
clone_size: few; d_call: .; j_call: TRBJ2-1; v_call: TRBV19; cdr3_aa: CASNQPKTSYNEQFF; cdr3_nt: TGTGCCAGTAATCAACCAAAGACCTCCTACAATGAGCAGTTCTTC
clone_size: .; d_call: TRBD1; j_call: TRBJ1-5; v_call: TRBV20-1; cdr3_aa: CSALSRDRGYQPQHF; cdr3_nt: TGCAGTGCCCTCAGTAGGGACAGGGGATATCAGCCCCAGCATTTT
clone_size: .; d_call: .; j_call: TRBJ2-6; v_call: TRBV20-1; cdr3_aa: CSASAHSGANVLTF; cdr3_nt: TGCAGTGCCTCGGCCCACTCTGGGGCCAACGTCCTGACTTTC
clone_size: .; d_call: .; j_call: TRBJ2-1; v_call: TRBV25-1; cdr3_aa: CASSVTGGDRIDNEQFF; cdr3_nt: TGTGCCAGCAGTGTCACAGGGGGGGACAGGATAGACAATGAGCAGTTCTTC
clone_size: .; d_call: TRBD2; j_call: TRBJ2-5; v_call: TRBV14; cdr3_aa: CASSLRGASGETQYF; cdr3_nt: TGTGCCAGCAGCTTGCGGGGGGCCAGTGGGGAGACCCAGTACTTC
clone_size: .; d_call: TRBD2; j_call: TRBJ2-3; v_call: TRBV24-1; cdr3_aa: CATSDSGRGSTDTQYF; cdr3_nt: TGTGCCACCAGTGATTCGGGGAGGGGCAGCACAGATACGCAGTATTTT
clone_size: .; d_call: .; j_call: TRBJ1-2; v_call: TRBV4-1; cdr3_aa: CASRNPRDGYTF; cdr3_nt: TGCGCCAGCAGAAACCCCAGGGATGGCTACACCTTC
clone_size: once; d_call: .; j_call: TRBJ2-5; v_call: TRBV20-1; cdr3_aa: CSARDTLGTGETQYF; cdr3_nt: TGCAGTGCTAGAGATACTCTAGGTACCGGGGAGACCCAGTACTTC
clone_size: .; d_call: .; j_call: TRBJ2-2; v_call: TRBV11-3; cdr3_aa: CASSSGGHLNTGELFF; cdr3_nt: TGTGCCAGCAGCTCCGGGGGGCATTTAAACACCGGGGAGCTGTTTTTT
clone_size: .; d_call: .; j_call: TRBJ2-2; v_call: TRBV5-4; cdr3_aa: CASSLGTHNTGELFF; cdr3_nt: TGTGCCAGCAGCTTGGGGACCCATAACACCGGGGAGCTGTTTTTT
clone_size: .; d_call: .; j_call: TRBJ2-2; v_call: TRBV2; cdr3_aa: CASRGGRTGELFF; cdr3_nt: TGTGCCAGCAGGGGGGGACGCACCGGGGAGCTGTTTTTT
clone_size: .; d_call: TRBD1; j_call: TRBJ1-4; v_call: TRBV27; cdr3_aa: CASRPTGGREKLFF; cdr3_nt: TGTGCCAGCAGACCGACAGGGGGCCGTGAAAAACTGTTTTTT
clone_size: once; d_call: .; j_call: TRBJ1-6; v_call: TRBV14; cdr3_aa: CASSQIPRSPLHF; cdr3_nt: TGTGCCAGCAGCCAAATACCGAGGTCCCCCCTCCACTTT
clone_size: once; d_call: TRBD1; j_call: TRBJ1-6; v_call: TRBV14; cdr3_aa: CASSPIDRAGSPLHF; cdr3_nt: TGTGCCAGCAGCCCCATCGACAGGGCTGGTTCACCCCTCCACTTT
clone_size: .; d_call: .; j_call: TRBJ1-5; v_call: TRBV18; cdr3_aa: CASSPRQMSGNQPQHF; cdr3_nt: TGTGCCAGCTCACCTCGGCAGATGTCCGGCAATCAGCCCCAGCATTTT
clone_size: .; d_call: TRBD2; j_call: TRBJ2-1; v_call: TRBV29-1; cdr3_aa: CSVNSGGHQQFF; cdr3_nt: TGCAGCGTTAATTCGGGGGGGCACCAGCAGTTCTTC
clone_size: .; d_call: TRBD1; j_call: TRBJ1-1; v_call: TRBV7-9; cdr3_aa: CASSLMTGLTEAFF; cdr3_nt: TGTGCCAGCAGCCTGATGACAGGGCTCACTGAAGCTTTCTTT
clone_size: .; d_call: TRBD1; j_call: TRBJ1-2; v_call: TRBV6-1; cdr3_aa: CASSEGTGPNYGYTF; cdr3_nt: TGTGCCAGCAGTGAAGGGACAGGCCCTAACTATGGCTACACCTTC
clone_size: .; d_call: .; j_call: TRBJ1-6; v_call: TRBV9; cdr3_aa: CASSADVGQDNSPLHF; cdr3_nt: TGTGCCAGCAGCGCCGATGTCGGACAAGATAATTCACCCCTCCACTTT
clone_size: .; d_call: TRBD1; j_call: TRBJ2-3; v_call: TRBV29-1; cdr3_aa: CSADRGGTDTQYF; cdr3_nt: TGCAGCGCCGACAGGGGAGGAACAGATACGCAGTATTTT
clone_size: .; d_call: .; j_call: TRBJ2-2; v_call: TRBV7-3; cdr3_aa: CASRFGRNTGELFF; cdr3_nt: TGTGCCAGCAGGTTCGGCCGGAACACCGGGGAGCTGTTTTTT
clone_size: few; d_call: .; j_call: TRBJ1-1; v_call: TRBV2; cdr3_aa: CASSRDVNTEAFF; cdr3_nt: TGTGCCAGCAGCCGTGACGTGAACACTGAAGCTTTCTTT
clone_size: .; d_call: .; j_call: TRBJ2-1; v_call: TRBV6-4; cdr3_aa: CASSALPGNEQFF; cdr3_nt: TGTGCCAGCAGTGCCCTCCCTGGAAATGAGCAGTTCTTC
clone_size: .; d_call: .; j_call: TRBJ2-3; v_call: TRBV30; cdr3_aa: CALQGGLPTDTQYF; cdr3_nt: TGTGCCTTACAGGGGGGGTTACCCACAGATACGCAGTATTTT
clone_size: .; d_call: .; j_call: TRBJ2-1; v_call: TRBV20-1; cdr3_aa: CSARDPLINEQFF; cdr3_nt: TGCAGTGCTAGAGATCCGCTGATCAATGAGCAGTTCTTC
clone_size: .; d_call: TRBD2; j_call: TRBJ2-1; v_call: TRBV20-1; cdr3_aa: CSARDGLAGRYNEQFF; cdr3_nt: TGCAGTGCTAGAGATGGGCTAGCGGGGCGATACAATGAGCAGTTCTTC
clone_size: .; d_call: TRBD2; j_call: TRBJ2-1; v_call: TRBV15; cdr3_aa: CATSRVGGGEQFF; cdr3_nt: TGTGCCACCAGCAGAGTCGGGGGGGGTGAGCAGTTCTTC
clone_size: .; d_call: .; j_call: TRBJ2-5; v_call: TRBV12-5; cdr3_aa: CASGLVKRGVDPEKTQYF; cdr3_nt: TGTGCTAGTGGTTTGGTAAAACGCGGCGTGGACCCGGAAAAGACCCAGTACTTC
clone_size: .; d_call: TRBD1; j_call: TRBJ1-2; v_call: TRBV3-1; cdr3_aa: CASRAGQGLLYGYTF; cdr3_nt: TGTGCCAGCAGGGCAGGACAGGGCCTTTTATATGGCTACACCTTC
clone_size: .; d_call: TRBD2; j_call: TRBJ2-3; v_call: TRBV6-1; cdr3_aa: CASSLTGERGGHTQYF; cdr3_nt: TGTGCCAGCAGCCTAACGGGGGAGCGGGGGGGACATACGCAGTATTTT
clone_size: .; d_call: .; j_call: TRBJ2-4; v_call: TRBV6-1; cdr3_aa: CASSDGGWQNIQYF; cdr3_nt: TGTGCCAGCAGTGATGGGGGTTGGCAAAACATTCAGTACTTC
clone_size: .; d_call: .; j_call: TRBJ2-2; v_call: TRBV9; cdr3_aa: CASSVAMDGRTGELFF; cdr3_nt: TGTGCCAGCAGCGTAGCTATGGACGGGCGGACCGGGGAGCTGTTTTTT
clone_size: .; d_call: TRBD2; j_call: TRBJ2-1; v_call: TRBV11-2; cdr3_aa: CATQGGGARDEQFF; cdr3_nt: TGTGCCACCCAGGGCGGGGGGGCCAGGGATGAGCAGTTCTTC
clone_size: .; d_call: .; j_call: TRBJ2-2; v_call: TRBV11-3; cdr3_aa: CASSLEWSTGELFF; cdr3_nt: TGTGCCAGCAGCTTAGAGTGGAGCACCGGGGAGCTGTTTTTT
clone_size: .; d_call: .; j_call: TRBJ1-2; v_call: TRBV11-2; cdr3_aa: CASSPRPSRVDGYTF; cdr3_nt: TGTGCCAGCAGCCCCCGGCCCTCCAGGGTAGATGGCTACACCTTC
clone_size: few; d_call: .; j_call: TRBJ2-5; v_call: TRBV6-1; cdr3_aa: CASGEQETQYF; cdr3_nt: TGTGCCAGCGGGGAACAAGAGACCCAGTACTTC
clone_size: .; d_call: TRBD1; j_call: TRBJ2-1; v_call: TRBV12-3/TRBV12-4; cdr3_aa: CASSKPGQGGNEQFF; cdr3_nt: TGTGCCAGCAGTAAACCTGGACAGGGCGGCAATGAGCAGTTCTTC
clone_size: .; d_call: .; j_call: TRBJ1-2; v_call: TRBV29-1; cdr3_aa: CSVPGQGSYGYTF; cdr3_nt: TGCAGCGTTCCAGGGCAGGGGAGCTATGGCTACACCTTC
clone_size: few; d_call: .; j_call: TRBJ1-4; v_call: TRBV11-2; cdr3_aa: CASSSLSSMINEKLFF; cdr3_nt: TGTGCCAGCAGCTCATTGTCCTCGATGATTAATGAAAAACTGTTTTTT
clone_size: .; d_call: TRBD1; j_call: TRBJ1-2; v_call: TRBV30; cdr3_aa: CAWSRTGHGYTF; cdr3_nt: TGTGCCTGGAGTAGGACAGGACATGGCTACACCTTC
clone_size: .; d_call: .; j_call: TRBJ1-1; v_call: TRBV29-1; cdr3_aa: CSGKGGREVTEAFF; cdr3_nt: TGCAGCGGAAAGGGAGGGAGGGAGGTCACTGAAGCTTTCTTT
clone_size: .; d_call: .; j_call: TRBJ2-1; v_call: TRBV3-1; cdr3_aa: CASSLSRGSYNEQFF; cdr3_nt: TGTGCCAGCAGCCTTTCCCGGGGGTCCTACAATGAGCAGTTCTTC
clone_size: .; d_call: .; j_call: TRBJ2-1; v_call: TRBV3-1; cdr3_aa: CASSPRAAWEQFF; cdr3_nt: TGTGCCAGCAGCCCTCGGGCAGCGTGGGAGCAGTTCTTC
clone_size: .; d_call: .; j_call: TRBJ2-1; v_call: TRBV9; cdr3_aa: CASSVGRVQNEQFF; cdr3_nt: TGTGCCAGCAGCGTAGGGAGGGTCCAAAATGAGCAGTTCTTC